The sequence of this TCR beta chain was determined in a study of early T cells in non-severe SARS-CoV-2 infection. Individual cDNA molecules received unique molecular identifiers during library preparation. TCRdb redid the calling of the 5' RACE reads with MiXCR, one entry per CDR3 protein. The table includes tens of thousands of distinct CDR3 sequences, less than 15% detected once. The CDR3 contains 18 residues. Trimming removed 5 bases from V and 3 bases from J; junction bases left unmatched: 12. CDR1 is SGHAT and CDR2 is FQNNGV in the germline V gene. The sample consisted of whole blood. The TCR comes from an adult who was a healthcare worker with PCR-confirmed SARS-CoV-2 infection or an uninfected control (not recorded which). V and J are TRBV11-2 and TRBJ2-2; TRBD1 agrees at 10 bases. The CDR3 protein is CASSPRTTGGIDTGELFF. DNA of the CDR3: TGTGCCAGCAGCCCACGGACGACAGGGGGCATAGACACCGGGGAGCTGTTTTTT.